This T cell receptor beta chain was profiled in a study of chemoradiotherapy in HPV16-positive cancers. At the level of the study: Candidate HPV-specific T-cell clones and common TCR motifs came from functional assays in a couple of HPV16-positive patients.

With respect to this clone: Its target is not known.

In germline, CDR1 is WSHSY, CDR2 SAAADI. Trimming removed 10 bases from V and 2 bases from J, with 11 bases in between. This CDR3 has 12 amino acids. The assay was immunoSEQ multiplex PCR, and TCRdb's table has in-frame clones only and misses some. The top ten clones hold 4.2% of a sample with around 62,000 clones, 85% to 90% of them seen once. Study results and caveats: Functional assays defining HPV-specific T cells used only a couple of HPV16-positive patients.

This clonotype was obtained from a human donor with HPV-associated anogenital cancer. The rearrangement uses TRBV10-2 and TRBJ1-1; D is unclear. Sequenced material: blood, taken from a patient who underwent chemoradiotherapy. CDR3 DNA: TGCGCCACCTACGACATTAACACTGAAGCTTTCTTT. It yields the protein CATYDINTEAFF.